One sample yielded the 23 T cell receptor beta chains listed below, sequenced in a study of T cell clones after liver transplantation. Repertoires were generated with immunoSEQ multiplex PCR, while TCRdb's copy carries only in-frame clones and drops some. The repertoire holds fewer than 25,000 clones, with 88% as singletons. This material consisted of CD8+ T cells from blood, taken before liver transplant. The origin of the receptors is a human donor who received a liver transplant.

V and J are TRBV7-9 and TRBJ1-1, with D possibly matching TRBD1 (6 bases). The CDR3 sequence is 16 residues long. From germline, CDR1 is SEHNR and CDR2 FQNEAQ (reference sequence). Between the trimmed V and J ends, which lost 1 base and 0 bases, there was a span of 12 bases. The CDR3 bases are TGTGCCAGCAGCTTAGTCGGGGGGCCCATGAACACTGAAGCTTTCTTT. Amino acids: CASSLVGGPMNTEAFF.

The V call is TRBV29-1, the J call TRBJ1-1, with D perhaps matching TRBD1 (6 bases). Germline CDR1 SQVTM, CDR2 ANQGSEA. Trimming took 1 base from V and 1 from J, leaving 7 bases between them. The CDR3 totals 13 residues. The CDR3 spells CSVEGGANTEAFF. The CDR3 bases are TGCAGCGTTGAAGGGGGGGCGAACACTGAAGCTTTCTTT.

V usage is TRBV6-5 and J usage is TRBJ1-2; 7 bases align to TRBD1. The germline CDR1 and CDR2 sequences are MNHEY and SVGAGI. This CDR3 has 14 amino acids. Trimming cost V 5 bases and J 7 bases; bases outside gene matches: 10. CDR3 loop: CASSVRTGDVGYTF. The CDR3 DNA is TGTGCCAGCAGTGTCCGCACAGGGGATGTTGGCTACACCTTC.

The chain is built from TRBV6-6 and TRBJ1-2; 7 positions agree with TRBD1. The CDR3 contains 15 residues. Looked up from germline, CDR1 is MNHNY and CDR2 is SVGAGI (reference sequence). The V and J ends lost 4 bases and 4 bases, in that order; junction bases with no gene match: 9. CDR3 sequence reads: CASSLDRVQIYGYTF. The CDR3 DNA follows: TGTGCCAGCAGTTTAGACAGGGTCCAAATCTATGGCTACACCTTC.

The CDR3 loop reads CASRTGATNEKLFF. The CDR3, as DNA: TGCGCCAGCAGAACAGGGGCAACTAATGAAAAACTGTTTTTT. The rearrangement uses TRBV10-2 and TRBJ1-4; 7 nucleotides match TRBD1. V dropped 6 bases and J dropped 0; count of bases not matched to a gene: 1. The CDR3 contains 14 residues. The V gene's germline CDR1 is WSHSY and CDR2 SAAADI.

CDR3 in DNA: TGTGCCAGCATTTCGGGACTCCCCACTGAAGCTTTCTTT. Protein product: CASISGLPTEAFF. The chain is built from TRBV2 and TRBJ1-1; possibly TRBD1 for D (5 bases). This CDR3 spans 13 amino acids. Germline CDR1 reads SNHLY; CDR2 reads FYNNEI. The germline V and J ends were trimmed by 7 bases and 4 bases, with 13 bases remaining between them. Supplemented by reference TRBV2 and TRBJ1-1, the full variable domain reads EPEVTQTPSHQVTQMGQEVILRCVPISNHLYFYWYRQILGQKVEFLVSFYNNEISEKSEIFDDQFSVERPDGSNFTLKIRSTKLEDSAMYFCASISGLPTEAFFGQGTRLTVV.

The rearrangement links TRBV29-1 to TRBJ2-7; 7 positions agree with TRBD1. Germline-derived CDR1 and CDR2 are SQVTM and ANQGSEA. This CDR3 spans 14 amino acids. Losses at the gene ends were 7 bases for V and 3 bases for J; bases not matched to a gene: 12. The chain's CDR3 is CSGLGGTEDYEQYF. The CDR3 DNA reads TGCAGCGGATTAGGTGGGACAGAAGACTACGAGCAGTACTTC.

The V gene is TRBV7-9, the J gene TRBJ2-3; no firm D call. V lost 5 bases, J lost 3 bases, and 9 bases lay in between. The germline gives CDR1 SEHNR, CDR2 FQNEAQ (reference sequence). The CDR3 sequence is 13 residues long. CDR3 in amino acids: CASSPGPTDTQYF. The CDR3 coding sequence is TGTGCCAGCAGCCCCGGACCGACAGATACGCAGTATTTT.

V is TRBV6-1 and J is TRBJ1-5; D unresolved. The CDR3 extends over 14 amino acids. Trimming stripped 4 bases from V and 4 bases from J, with 11 bases between. CDR1 is MNHNS, CDR2 SASEGT, per germline. The CDR3 DNA follows: TGTGCCAGCAGTGGGACGGATCCTAATCAGCCCCAGCATTTT. Its translation: CASSGTDPNQPQHF.

J is TRBJ2-7 and V is TRBV2; no clear D. Germline assignment: CDR1 SNHLY and CDR2 FYNNEI. This CDR3 comprises 17 residues. The V gene lost 4 bases and the J gene lost 0 bases, with 19 bases spanning the gap. For the CDR3, the DNA is TGTGCCAGCAGTGGAGATTTTTACGGCTTCAGCTCCTACGAGCAGTACTTC. As protein: CASSGDFYGFSSYEQYF.

V gene TRBV5-4 combines with J gene TRBJ2-1; the match to TRBD1 covers 9 bases. J lost 7 bases, V lost 6 bases, and 11 bases had no gene match. The CDR3 totals 15 residues. CDR1 is SGHNT and CDR2 is YYREEE in the germline V gene (reference sequence). CDR3 in DNA: TGTGCCAGCACCTTTACCGGGACAGGGTCGAATGAGCAGTTCTTC. Amino acid sequence: CASTFTGTGSNEQFF. Full variable domain (missing parts from reference TRBV5-4 and TRBJ2-1): ETGVTQSPTHLIKTRGQQVTLRCSSQSGHNTVSWYQQALGQGPQFIFQYYREEENGRGNFPPRFSGLQFPNYSSELNVNALELDDSALYLCASTFTGTGSNEQFFGPGTRLTVL.

The table lists this clone with a count of one. The chain employs TRBV5-1 and TRBJ1-1; D remains ambiguous. The CDR3 covers 14 residues. Trimming shortened V by 0 bases and J by 1 base, and 7 bases separated the two germline ends. Germline V gene lookup returns CDR1 SGHRS and CDR2 YFSETQ. CDR3 region: CASSLEGGNTEAFF. CDR3 in DNA: TGCGCCAGCAGCTTGGAGGGAGGGAACACTGAAGCTTTCTTT.

This rearrangement joins TRBV11-2 to TRBJ1-2; D gene ambiguous. Trimming pared 1 base from V and 7 bases from J, leaving 7 bases between. Germline CDR1 SGHAT, CDR2 FQNNGV. The CDR3 length is 12 residues. CDR3 sequence: CASSLGGSGYTF. As DNA, the CDR3 is TGTGCCAGCAGCTTAGGAGGGAGTGGCTACACCTTC.

The chain has TRBV30 and TRBJ2-7; TRBD1 aligns across 8 bases. The CDR3 runs to 13 residues. The germline CDR1 and CDR2 sequences are GTSNPN and SVGIG (reference sequence). The V gene end was trimmed by 0 bases and the J gene end by 3 bases; junction bases not matched to a gene: 1. The CDR3 loop is CAWSVGQGYEQYF. The CDR3, as DNA: TGTGCCTGGAGTGTAGGACAGGGCTACGAGCAGTACTTC.

The chain couples TRBV6-5 to TRBJ2-1; either TRBD1 or TRBD2 may supply D (5 bases each). Trimming shortened V by 8 bases and J by 7 bases, and 18 bases separated the two germline ends. The CDR3 is 14 amino acids. Germline loops: CDR1 MNHEY, CDR2 SVGAGI. CDR3 sequence: CASRRTGRNNEQFF. DNA for the CDR3: TGTGCCAGCCGGAGAACGGGACGCAATAATGAGCAGTTCTTC.

This clone was seen a single time. The rearrangement joins TRBV20-1 to TRBJ1-2; D remains unclear. Deletions cut 5 bases from V and 4 bases from J, with 5 bases between. The germline CDR1 and CDR2 sequences are DFQATT and SNEGSKA (reference sequence). The CDR3 covers 10 residues. The CDR3 here is CSARPYGYTF. CDR3 bases: TGCAGTGCTCGTCCCTATGGCTACACCTTC.

V is TRBV9 and J is TRBJ2-4, with TRBD1 identical over 7 bases. V lost 3 bases and J lost 3; bases outside the gene matches: 9. The CDR3 totals 16 residues. Germline loops: CDR1 SGDLS, CDR2 YYNGEE. The CDR3 protein is CASSETGIFGKNIQYF. The CDR3 DNA reads TGTGCCAGCAGCGAGACAGGGATCTTCGGCAAAAACATTCAGTACTTC.

The V and J genes are TRBV19 and TRBJ1-3; D gene uncertain. Germline V gene sequence: CDR1 LNHDA, CDR2 SQIVND (reference sequence). The V gene lost 0 bases and the J gene lost 0 bases, with 15 bases spanning the gap. The CDR3 has 18 amino acids. Here the CDR3 DNA reads TGTGCCAGTAGTATAGATCTTGAAATTTGGGGCTCTGGAAACACCATATATTTT. This translates into CASSIDLEIWGSGNTIYF.

The chain employs TRBV27 and TRBJ2-7, with a weak D call TRBD2 (5 bases). This CDR3 is 15 amino acids long. The germline V gene has CDR1 MNHEY and CDR2 SMNVEV (reference sequence). The V and J ends lost 3 bases and 2 bases respectively, with 14 bases between them. CDR3 in amino acids: CASSFSGSGTYEQYF. The CDR3 bases are TGTGCCAGCAGTTTCTCGGGATCCGGAACCTACGAGCAGTACTTC.

The CDR3 reads CASSYSGGSYGYTF. As DNA, the CDR3 is TGTGCCAGCAGTTACTCAGGGGGGAGTTATGGCTACACCTTC. The chain links TRBV6-6 to TRBJ1-2; the D gene is possibly TRBD1 (6 bases). Germline-derived CDR1 and CDR2 are MNHNY and SVGAGI (reference sequence). The CDR3 runs 14 residues. V gave up 0 bases and J gave up 5 bases, with 10 bases separating them.

J is TRBJ1-1 and V is TRBV9, with D perhaps matching TRBD1 (5 bases). Germline V lookup: CDR1 SGDLS, CDR2 YYNGEE. The CDR3 has 15 residues. The V end lost 0 bases, the J end lost 5 bases, and 14 bases lay between the germline ends. The CDR3 bases are TGTGCCAGCAGCGTAGGTTCCAGGAAGGGGACTGAAGCTTTCTTT. It translates to CASSVGSRKGTEAFF.

About this clone itself: Other DNA sequences in the sample encode the same CDR3. The rearrangement links TRBV7-8 to TRBJ2-1; D possibly corresponds to TRBD2 (6 bases). CDR3 length: 12 residues. V was clipped by 1 base and J by 8 bases, with 6 bases between them. The germline gives CDR1 SGHVS, CDR2 FQNEAQ. This CDR3 reads CASSLGGDEQFF. The CDR3 DNA reads as TGTGCCAGCAGCTTAGGGGGGGATGAGCAGTTCTTC.

The chain combines TRBV7-9 with TRBJ2-7; TRBD2 aligns across 14 bases. CDR3 length: 17 residues. CDR1 is SEHNR, CDR2 FQNEAQ, per germline (reference sequence). V lost 4 bases and J lost 2; bases outside the gene matches: 7. CDR3 bases: TGTGCCAGCAGCTCCTCCTTGACTAGCGGGGGGGCCTACGAGCAGTACTTC. This sequence encodes CASSSSLTSGGAYEQYF. The full variable domain, with the rest looked up from reference TRBV7-9 and TRBJ2-7, is DTGVSQNPRHKITKRGQNVTFRCDPISEHNRLYWYRQTLGQGPEFLTYFQNEAQLEKSRLLSDRFSAERPKGSFSTLEIQRTEQGDSAMYLCASSSSLTSGGAYEQYFGPGTRLTVT.